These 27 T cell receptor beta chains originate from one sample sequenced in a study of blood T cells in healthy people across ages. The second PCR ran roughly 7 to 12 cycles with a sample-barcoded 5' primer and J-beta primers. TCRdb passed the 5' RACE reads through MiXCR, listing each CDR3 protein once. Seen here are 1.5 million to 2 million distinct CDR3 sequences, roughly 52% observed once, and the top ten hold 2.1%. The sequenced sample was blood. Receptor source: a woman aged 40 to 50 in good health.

The CDR3 here is CASSLDRGRIQPQHF. CDR3 in DNA: TGTGCCAGCAGCTTAGATCGGGGGCGCATCCAGCCCCAGCATTTT. The chain carries TRBV7-2 and TRBJ1-5, with TRBD1 as a possible D gene (6 bases). The CDR3 totals 15 residues. V was cut by 1 base and J by 7 bases, with 14 bases left in between. Per the germline V gene, CDR1 is SGHTA and CDR2 is FQGNSA.

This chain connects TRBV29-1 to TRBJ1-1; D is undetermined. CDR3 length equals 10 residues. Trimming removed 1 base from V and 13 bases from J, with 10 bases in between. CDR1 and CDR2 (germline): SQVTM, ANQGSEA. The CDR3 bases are TGCAGCGTTGAAGGTCAAGGGCTTTTCTTT. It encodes CSVEGQGLFF.

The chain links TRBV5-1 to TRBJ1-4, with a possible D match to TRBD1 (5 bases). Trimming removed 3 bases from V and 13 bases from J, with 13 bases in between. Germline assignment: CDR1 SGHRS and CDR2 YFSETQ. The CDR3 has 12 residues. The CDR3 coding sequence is TGCGCCAGCAGCTCCCCAGGGAGAGGACTGTTTTTT. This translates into CASSSPGRGLFF.

CDR3 DNA sequence: TGTGCCAGCAGTTTCCGACAGGGAAGGCTGGTCAACGGAATCACTAACTATGGCTACACCTTC. Translation gives CASSFRQGRLVNGITNYGYTF. V usage is TRBV12-3 or TRBV12-4 and J usage is TRBJ1-2, with 7 bases aligning to TRBD1. With 3 bases clipped from V and 0 bases from J, the junction kept 22 bases outside the gene matches. The CDR3 runs 21 residues.

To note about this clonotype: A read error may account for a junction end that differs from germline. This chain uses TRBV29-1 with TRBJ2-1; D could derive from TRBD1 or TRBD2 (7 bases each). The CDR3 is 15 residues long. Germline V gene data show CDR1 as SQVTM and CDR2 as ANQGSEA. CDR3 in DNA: TGCTGCGTTGAGGCAGGGGGAGGGATCTACAATGAGCAGTTCTTC. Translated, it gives CCVEAGGGIYNEQFF.

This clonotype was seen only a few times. Written as DNA, the CDR3 is TGCAGTGCTCGGGGCAGCTACACAGATACGCAGTATTTT. It codes for CSARGSYTDTQYF. The chain has TRBV20-1 and TRBJ2-3, with D perhaps matching TRBD1 or TRBD2 (5 bases each). Trimming took off 5 bases at V and 2 bases at J, with 11 bases between the two ends. The CDR3 loop spans 13 amino acids. The V gene's germline CDR1 is DFQATT and CDR2 SNEGSKA (reference sequence).

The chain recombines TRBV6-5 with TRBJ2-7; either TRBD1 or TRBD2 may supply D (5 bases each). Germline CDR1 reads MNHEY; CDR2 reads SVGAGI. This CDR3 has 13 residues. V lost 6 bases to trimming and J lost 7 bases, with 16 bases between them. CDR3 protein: CASRRDGNNEQYF. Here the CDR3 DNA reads TGTGCCAGCAGGAGGGACGGAAACAATGAGCAGTACTTC.

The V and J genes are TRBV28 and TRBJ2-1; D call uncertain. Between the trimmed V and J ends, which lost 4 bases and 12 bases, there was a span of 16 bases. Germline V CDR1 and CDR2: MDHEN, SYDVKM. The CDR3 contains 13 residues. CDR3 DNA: TGTGCCAGCAGTTCGGAGACGCCCCCCAGGCAGTTCTTC. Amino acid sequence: CASSSETPPRQFF.

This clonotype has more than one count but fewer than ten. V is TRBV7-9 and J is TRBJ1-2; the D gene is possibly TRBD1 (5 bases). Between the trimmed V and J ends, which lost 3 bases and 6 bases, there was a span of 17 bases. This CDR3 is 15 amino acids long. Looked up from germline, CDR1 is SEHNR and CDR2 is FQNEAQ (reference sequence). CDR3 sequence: CASSFSGGGGDGYTF. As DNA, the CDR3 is TGTGCCAGCAGCTTTTCCGGCGGGGGTGGCGATGGCTACACCTTC. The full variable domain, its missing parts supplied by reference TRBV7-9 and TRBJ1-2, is DTGVSQNPRHKITKRGQNVTFRCDPISEHNRLYWYRQTLGQGPEFLTYFQNEAQLEKSRLLSDRFSAERPKGSFSTLEIQRTEQGDSAMYLCASSFSGGGGDGYTFGSGTRLTVV.

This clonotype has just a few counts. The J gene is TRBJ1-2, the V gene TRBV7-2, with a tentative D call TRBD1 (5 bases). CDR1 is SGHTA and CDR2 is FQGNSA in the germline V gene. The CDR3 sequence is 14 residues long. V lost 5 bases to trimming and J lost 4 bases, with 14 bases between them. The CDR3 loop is CASSPRDGAYGYTF. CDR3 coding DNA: TGTGCCAGCAGCCCTCGGGACGGCGCCTATGGCTACACCTTC.

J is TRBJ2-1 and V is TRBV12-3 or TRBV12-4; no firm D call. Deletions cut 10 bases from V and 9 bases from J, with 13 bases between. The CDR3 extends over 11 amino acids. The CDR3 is CATGLLTEQFF. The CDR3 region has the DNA TGTGCCACCGGCCTTCTTACTGAGCAGTTCTTC.

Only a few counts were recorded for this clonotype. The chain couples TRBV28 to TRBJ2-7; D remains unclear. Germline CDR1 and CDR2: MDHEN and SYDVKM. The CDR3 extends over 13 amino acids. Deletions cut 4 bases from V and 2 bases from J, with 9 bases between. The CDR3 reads CASSSLKPYEQYF. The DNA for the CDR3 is TGTGCCAGCAGTTCCCTTAAACCCTACGAGCAGTACTTC.

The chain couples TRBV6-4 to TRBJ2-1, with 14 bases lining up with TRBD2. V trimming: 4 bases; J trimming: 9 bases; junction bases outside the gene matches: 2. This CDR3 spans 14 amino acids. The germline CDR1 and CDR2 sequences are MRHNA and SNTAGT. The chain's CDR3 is CASSGLAGGREQFF. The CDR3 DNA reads TGTGCCAGCAGTGGACTAGCGGGGGGGCGTGAGCAGTTCTTC.

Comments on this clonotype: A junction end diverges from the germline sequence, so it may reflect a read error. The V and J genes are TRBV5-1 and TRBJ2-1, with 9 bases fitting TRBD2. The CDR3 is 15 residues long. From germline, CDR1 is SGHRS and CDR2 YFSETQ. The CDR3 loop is CASSLAGTSYHEQFF. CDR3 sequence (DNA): TGCGCCAGCAGCTTGGCCGGGACTAGCTACCATGAGCAGTTCTTC.

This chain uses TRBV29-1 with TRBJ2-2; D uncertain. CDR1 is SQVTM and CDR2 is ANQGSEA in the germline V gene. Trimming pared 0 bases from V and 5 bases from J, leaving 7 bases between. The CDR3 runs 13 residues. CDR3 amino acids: CSVEDLRTGELFF. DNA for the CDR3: TGCAGCGTTGAAGATCTGAGGACCGGGGAGCTGTTTTTT.

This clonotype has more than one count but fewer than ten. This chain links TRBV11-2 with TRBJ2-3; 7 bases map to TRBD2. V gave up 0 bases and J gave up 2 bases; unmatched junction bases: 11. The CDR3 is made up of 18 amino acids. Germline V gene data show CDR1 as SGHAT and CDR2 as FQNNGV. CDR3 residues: CASSLEPQAGRYTDTQYF. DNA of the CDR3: TGTGCCAGCAGCTTAGAGCCCCAAGCGGGGCGGTACACAGATACGCAGTATTTT.

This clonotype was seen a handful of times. The CDR3 protein is CASSQGADNQPQHF. CDR3 sequence (DNA): TGTGCCAGCAGTCAGGGGGCAGACAATCAGCCCCAGCATTTT. This chain uses TRBV6-2 or TRBV6-3 with TRBJ1-5; 8 bases agree with TRBD1. The CDR3 covers 14 residues. CDR1 and CDR2 from the germline V gene are MNHEY and SVGEGT. With 5 bases clipped from V and 3 bases from J, the junction kept 3 bases outside the gene matches.

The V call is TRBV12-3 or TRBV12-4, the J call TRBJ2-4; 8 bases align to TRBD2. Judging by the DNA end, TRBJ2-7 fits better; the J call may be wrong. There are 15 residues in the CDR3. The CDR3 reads CASSLLAAGGGEQYF. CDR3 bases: TGTGCCAGCAGTTTATTGGCTGCCGGGGGGGGCGAGCAGTACTTC.

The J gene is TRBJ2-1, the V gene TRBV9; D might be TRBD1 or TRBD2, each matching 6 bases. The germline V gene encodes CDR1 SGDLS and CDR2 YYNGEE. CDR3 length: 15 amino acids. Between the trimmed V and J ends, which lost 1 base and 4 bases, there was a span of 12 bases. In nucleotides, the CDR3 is TGTGCCAGCAGCGTACTAGGGGGGCCTTACAATGAGCAGTTCTTC. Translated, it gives CASSVLGGPYNEQFF.

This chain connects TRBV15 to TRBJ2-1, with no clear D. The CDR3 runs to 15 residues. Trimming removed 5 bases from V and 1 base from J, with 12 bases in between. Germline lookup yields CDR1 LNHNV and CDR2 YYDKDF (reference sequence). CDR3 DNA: TGTGCCACCAGCCGAAGGGTAGGTTCCTACAATGAGCAGTTCTTC. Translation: CATSRRVGSYNEQFF. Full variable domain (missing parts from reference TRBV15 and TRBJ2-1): DAMVIQNPRYQVTQFGKPVTLSCSQTLNHNVMYWYQQKSSQAPKLLFHYYDKDFNNEADTPDNFQSRRPNTSFCFLDIRSPGLGDTAMYLCATSRRVGSYNEQFFGPGTRLTVL.

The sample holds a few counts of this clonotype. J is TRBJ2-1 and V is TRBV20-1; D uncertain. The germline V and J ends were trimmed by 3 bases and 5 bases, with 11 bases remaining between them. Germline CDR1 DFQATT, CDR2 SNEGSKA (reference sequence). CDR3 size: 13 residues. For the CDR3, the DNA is TGCAGTGCTAGTGAAGGGTCCAACAATGAGCAGTTCTTC. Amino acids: CSASEGSNNEQFF.

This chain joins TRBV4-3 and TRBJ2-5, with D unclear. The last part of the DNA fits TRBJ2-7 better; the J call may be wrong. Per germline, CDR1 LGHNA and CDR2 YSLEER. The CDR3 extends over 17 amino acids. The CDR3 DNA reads TGCGCCAGCAGCCAAGTCGGGCAGGCTCTCTTTTGGTTCGAGCAGTACTTC. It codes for CASSQVGQALFWFEQYF.

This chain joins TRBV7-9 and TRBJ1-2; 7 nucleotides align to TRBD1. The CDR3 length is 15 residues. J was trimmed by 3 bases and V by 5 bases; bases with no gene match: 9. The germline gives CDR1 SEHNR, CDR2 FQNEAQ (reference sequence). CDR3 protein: CASSKGRQGDYGYTF. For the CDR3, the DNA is TGTGCCAGCAGCAAAGGACGTCAGGGGGACTATGGCTACACCTTC.

The CDR3 protein is CASSQARGGDEQFF. CDR3 DNA sequence: TGTGCCAGCAGCCAGGCCCGGGGGGGTGATGAGCAGTTCTTC. The chain is built from TRBV9 and TRBJ2-1; TRBD2 aligns across 8 bases. V lost 4 bases, J lost 8 bases, and 8 bases stayed unmatched. Germline V gives CDR1 SGDLS, CDR2 YYNGEE. The CDR3 is made up of 14 amino acids.

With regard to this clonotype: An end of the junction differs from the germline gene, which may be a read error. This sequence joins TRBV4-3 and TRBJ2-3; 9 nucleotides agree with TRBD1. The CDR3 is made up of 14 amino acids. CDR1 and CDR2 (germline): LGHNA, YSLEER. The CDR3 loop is CASSPGQGTDMQYF. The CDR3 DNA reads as TGCGCCAGCAGCCCGGGACAGGGCACAGATATGCAGTATTTT.

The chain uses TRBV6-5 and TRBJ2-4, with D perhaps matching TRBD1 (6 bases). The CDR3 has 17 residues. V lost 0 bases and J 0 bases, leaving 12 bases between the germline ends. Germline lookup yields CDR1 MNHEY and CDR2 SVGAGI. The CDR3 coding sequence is TGTGCCAGCAGTTACTCCACAGGGCCTCTAGCCAAAAACATTCAGTACTTC. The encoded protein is CASSYSTGPLAKNIQYF.

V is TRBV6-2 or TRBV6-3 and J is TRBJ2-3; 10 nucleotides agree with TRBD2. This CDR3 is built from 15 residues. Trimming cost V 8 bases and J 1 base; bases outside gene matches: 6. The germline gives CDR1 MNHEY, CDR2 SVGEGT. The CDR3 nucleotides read TGTGCCAGCGGTCGTGGGACTAGCGGCACAGATACGCAGTATTTT. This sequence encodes CASGRGTSGTDTQYF.